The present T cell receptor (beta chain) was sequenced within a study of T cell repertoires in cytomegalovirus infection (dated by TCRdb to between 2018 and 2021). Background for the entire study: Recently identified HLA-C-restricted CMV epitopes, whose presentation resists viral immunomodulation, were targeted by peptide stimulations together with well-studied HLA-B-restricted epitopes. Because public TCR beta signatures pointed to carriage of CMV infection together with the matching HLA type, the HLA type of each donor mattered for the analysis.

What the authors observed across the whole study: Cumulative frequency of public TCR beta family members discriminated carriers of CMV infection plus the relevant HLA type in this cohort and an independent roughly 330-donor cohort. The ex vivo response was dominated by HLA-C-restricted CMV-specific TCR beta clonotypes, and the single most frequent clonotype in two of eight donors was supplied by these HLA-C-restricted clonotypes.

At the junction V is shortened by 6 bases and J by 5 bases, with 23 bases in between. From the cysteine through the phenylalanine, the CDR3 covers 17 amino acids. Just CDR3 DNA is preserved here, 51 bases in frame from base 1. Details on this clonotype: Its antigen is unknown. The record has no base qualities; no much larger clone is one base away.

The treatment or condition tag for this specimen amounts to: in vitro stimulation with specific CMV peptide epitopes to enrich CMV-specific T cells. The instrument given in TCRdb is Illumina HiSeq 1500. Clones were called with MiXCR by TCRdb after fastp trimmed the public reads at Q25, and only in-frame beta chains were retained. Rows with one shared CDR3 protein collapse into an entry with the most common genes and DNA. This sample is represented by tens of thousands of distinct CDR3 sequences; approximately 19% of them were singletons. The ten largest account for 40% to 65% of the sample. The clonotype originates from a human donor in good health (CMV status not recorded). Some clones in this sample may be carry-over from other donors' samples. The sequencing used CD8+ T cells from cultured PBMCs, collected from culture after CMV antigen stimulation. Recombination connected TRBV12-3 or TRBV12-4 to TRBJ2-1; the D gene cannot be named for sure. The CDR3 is CASSPSDGRPENNEQFF. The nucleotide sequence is TGTGCCAGCAGCCCTTCCGATGGGCGCCCCGAGAACAATGAGCAGTTCTTC.